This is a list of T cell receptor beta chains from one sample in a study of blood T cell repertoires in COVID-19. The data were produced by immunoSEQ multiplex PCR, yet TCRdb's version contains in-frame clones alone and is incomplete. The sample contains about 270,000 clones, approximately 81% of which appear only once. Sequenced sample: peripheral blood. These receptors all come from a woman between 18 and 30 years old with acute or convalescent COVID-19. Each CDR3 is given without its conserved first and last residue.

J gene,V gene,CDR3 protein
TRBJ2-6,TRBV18,ASSPLVSSSGANVLT
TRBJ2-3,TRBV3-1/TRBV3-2,ASSQRLAGAGDTQY
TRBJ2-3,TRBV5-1,ASSPGLAGGTQY
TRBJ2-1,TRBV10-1,ASSVQIKGEQF
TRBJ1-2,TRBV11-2,ASSYFEQGGSFYGYT
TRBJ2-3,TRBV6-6,ASRQNSIGTDTQY
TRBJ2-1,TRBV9,ASSVGQGGSYNEQF
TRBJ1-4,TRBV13,ASSRTGGNEKLF
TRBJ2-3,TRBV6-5,ASSYLASGSTDTQY
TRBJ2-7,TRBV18,ASSSGQAVNEQY
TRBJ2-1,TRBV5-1,ASSREEGYNEQF
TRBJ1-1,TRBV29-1,SVEGGGEAF
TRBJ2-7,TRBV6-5,ASRQVPSIYEQY
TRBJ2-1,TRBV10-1,ASSESGLAGGPFYNEQF
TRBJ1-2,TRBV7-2,ASSLLGVWDYGYT
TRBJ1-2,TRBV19,ASSFRGFGYT
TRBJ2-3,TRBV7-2,ASSRTSGRSDTQY
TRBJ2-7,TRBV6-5,ASSKTGSYEQY